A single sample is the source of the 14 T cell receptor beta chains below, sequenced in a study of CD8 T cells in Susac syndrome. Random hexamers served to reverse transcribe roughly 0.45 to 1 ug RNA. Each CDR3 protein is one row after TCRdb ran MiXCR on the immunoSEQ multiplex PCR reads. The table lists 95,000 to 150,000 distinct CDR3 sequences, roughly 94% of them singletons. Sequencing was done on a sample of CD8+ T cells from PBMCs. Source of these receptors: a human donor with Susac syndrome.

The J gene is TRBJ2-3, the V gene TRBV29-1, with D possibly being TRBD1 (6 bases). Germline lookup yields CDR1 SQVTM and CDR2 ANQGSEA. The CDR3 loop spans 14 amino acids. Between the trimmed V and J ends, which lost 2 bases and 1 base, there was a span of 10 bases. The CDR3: CSVETAGGTDTQYF. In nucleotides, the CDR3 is TGCAGCGTTGAAACGGCAGGGGGCACAGATACGCAGTATTTT.

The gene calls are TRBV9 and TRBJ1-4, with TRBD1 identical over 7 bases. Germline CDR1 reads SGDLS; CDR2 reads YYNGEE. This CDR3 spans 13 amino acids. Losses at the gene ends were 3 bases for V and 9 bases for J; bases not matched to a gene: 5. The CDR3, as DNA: TGTGCCAGCAGCGATCGGGACAGTCAAAAACTGTTTTTT. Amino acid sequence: CASSDRDSQKLFF.

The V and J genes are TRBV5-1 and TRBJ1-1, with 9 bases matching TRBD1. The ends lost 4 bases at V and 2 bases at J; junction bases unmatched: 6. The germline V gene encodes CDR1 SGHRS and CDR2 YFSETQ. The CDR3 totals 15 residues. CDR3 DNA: TGCGCCAGCAGCGCCGGGACAGGGAGTAACACTGAAGCTTTCTTT. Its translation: CASSAGTGSNTEAFF. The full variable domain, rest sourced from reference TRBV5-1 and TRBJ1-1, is KAGVTQTPRYLIKTRGQQVTLSCSPISGHRSVSWYQQTPGQGLQFLFEYFSETQRNKGNFPGRFSGRQFSNSRSEMNVSTLELGDSALYLCASSAGTGSNTEAFFGQGTRLTVV.

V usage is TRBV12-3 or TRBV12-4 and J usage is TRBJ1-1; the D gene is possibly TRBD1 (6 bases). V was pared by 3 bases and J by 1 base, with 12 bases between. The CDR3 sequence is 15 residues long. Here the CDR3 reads CASSFGIGGNTEAFF. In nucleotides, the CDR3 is TGTGCCAGCAGTTTCGGGATAGGGGGGAACACTGAAGCTTTCTTT.

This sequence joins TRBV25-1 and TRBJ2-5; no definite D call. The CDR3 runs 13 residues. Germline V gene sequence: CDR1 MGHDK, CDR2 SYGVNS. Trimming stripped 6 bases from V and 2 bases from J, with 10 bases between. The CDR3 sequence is CASSGRQQETQYF. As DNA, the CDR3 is TGTGCCAGCAGCGGAAGGCAGCAAGAGACCCAGTACTTC.

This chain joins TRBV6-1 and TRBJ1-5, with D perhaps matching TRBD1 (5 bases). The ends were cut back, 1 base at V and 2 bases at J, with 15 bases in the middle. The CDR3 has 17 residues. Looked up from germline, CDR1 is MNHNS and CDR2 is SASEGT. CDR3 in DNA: TGTGCCAGCAGTGAAGAGGTTTGGGGCGGTGGCAATCAGCCCCAGCATTTT. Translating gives CASSEEVWGGGNQPQHF.

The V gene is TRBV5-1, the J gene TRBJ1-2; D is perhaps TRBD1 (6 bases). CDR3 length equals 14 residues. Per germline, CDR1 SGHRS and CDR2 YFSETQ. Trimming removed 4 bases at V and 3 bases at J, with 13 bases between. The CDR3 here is CASSPYRADYGYTF. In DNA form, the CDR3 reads TGCGCCAGCAGCCCATACAGGGCCGACTATGGCTACACCTTC. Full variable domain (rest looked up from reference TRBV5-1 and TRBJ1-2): KAGVTQTPRYLIKTRGQQVTLSCSPISGHRSVSWYQQTPGQGLQFLFEYFSETQRNKGNFPGRFSGRQFSNSRSEMNVSTLELGDSALYLCASSPYRADYGYTFGSGTRLTVV.

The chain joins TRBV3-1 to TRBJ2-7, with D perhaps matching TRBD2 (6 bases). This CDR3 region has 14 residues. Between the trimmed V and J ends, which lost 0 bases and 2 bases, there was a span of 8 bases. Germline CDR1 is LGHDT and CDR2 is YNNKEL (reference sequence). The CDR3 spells CASSQEGLPYEQYF. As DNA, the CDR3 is TGTGCCAGCAGCCAAGAGGGACTTCCCTACGAGCAGTACTTC.

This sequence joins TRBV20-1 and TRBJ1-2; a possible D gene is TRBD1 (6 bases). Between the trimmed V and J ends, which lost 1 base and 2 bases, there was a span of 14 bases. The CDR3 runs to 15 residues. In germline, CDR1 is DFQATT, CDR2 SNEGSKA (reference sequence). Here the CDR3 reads CSARVMGAINYGYTF. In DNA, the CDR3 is TGCAGTGCTAGAGTTATGGGGGCGATAAACTATGGCTACACCTTC.

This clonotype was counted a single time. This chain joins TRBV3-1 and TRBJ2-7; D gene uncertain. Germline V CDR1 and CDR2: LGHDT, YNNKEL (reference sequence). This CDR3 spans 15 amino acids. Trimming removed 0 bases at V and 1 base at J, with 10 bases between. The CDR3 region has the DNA TGTGCCAGCAGCCAAGAATTATTCTCTTCCTACGAGCAGTACTTC. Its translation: CASSQELFSSYEQYF.

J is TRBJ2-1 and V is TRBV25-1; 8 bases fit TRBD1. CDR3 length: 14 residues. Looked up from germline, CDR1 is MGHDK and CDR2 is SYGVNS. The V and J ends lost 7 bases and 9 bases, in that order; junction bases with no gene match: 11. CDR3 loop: CASIAGQGTVEQFF. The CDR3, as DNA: TGTGCCAGCATAGCAGGACAGGGTACCGTTGAGCAGTTCTTC. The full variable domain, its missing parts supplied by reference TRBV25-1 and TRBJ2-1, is EADIYQTPRYLVIGTGKKITLECSQTMGHDKMYWYQQDPGMELHLIHYSYGVNSTEKGDLSSESTVSRIRTEHFPLTLESARPSHTSQYLCASIAGQGTVEQFFGPGTRLTVL.

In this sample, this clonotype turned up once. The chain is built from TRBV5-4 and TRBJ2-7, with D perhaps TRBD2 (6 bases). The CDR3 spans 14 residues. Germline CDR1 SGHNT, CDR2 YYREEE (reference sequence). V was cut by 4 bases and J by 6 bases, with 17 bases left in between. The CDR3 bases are TGTGCCAGCAGCGAAAAGTCAGGGAGGCTCGAGCAGTACTTC. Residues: CASSEKSGRLEQYF.

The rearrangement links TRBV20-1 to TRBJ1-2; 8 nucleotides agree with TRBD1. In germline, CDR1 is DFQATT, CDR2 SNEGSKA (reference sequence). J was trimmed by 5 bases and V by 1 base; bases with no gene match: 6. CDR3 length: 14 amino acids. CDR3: CSARGQGAVYGYTF. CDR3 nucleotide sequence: TGCAGTGCTAGAGGGCAGGGGGCTGTATATGGCTACACCTTC.

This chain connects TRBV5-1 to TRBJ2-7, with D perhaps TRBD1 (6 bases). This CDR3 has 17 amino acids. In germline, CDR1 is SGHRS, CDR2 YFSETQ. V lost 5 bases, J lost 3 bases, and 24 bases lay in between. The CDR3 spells CASRPGRPGGQNYEQYF. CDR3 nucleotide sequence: TGCGCCAGCAGACCTGGCCGCCCTGGTGGACAGAACTACGAGCAGTACTTC. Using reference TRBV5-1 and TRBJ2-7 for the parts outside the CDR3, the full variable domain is KAGVTQTPRYLIKTRGQQVTLSCSPISGHRSVSWYQQTPGQGLQFLFEYFSETQRNKGNFPGRFSGRQFSNSRSEMNVSTLELGDSALYLCASRPGRPGGQNYEQYFGPGTRLTVT.